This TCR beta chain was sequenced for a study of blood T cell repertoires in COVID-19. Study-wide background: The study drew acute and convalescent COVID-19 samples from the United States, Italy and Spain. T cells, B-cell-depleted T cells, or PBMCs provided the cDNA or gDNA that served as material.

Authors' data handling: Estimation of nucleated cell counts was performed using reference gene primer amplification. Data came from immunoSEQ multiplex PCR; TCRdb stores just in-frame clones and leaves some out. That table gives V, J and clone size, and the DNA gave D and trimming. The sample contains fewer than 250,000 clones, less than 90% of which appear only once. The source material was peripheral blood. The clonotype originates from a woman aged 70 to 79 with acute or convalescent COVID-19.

DNA for the CDR3: TGTGCCAGTAGTATCAGGGAGGGGTGGAATCAGCCCCAGCATTTT. Amino acids: CASSIREGWNQPQHF. V is TRBV19 and J is TRBJ1-5; a weak D match, TRBD1 (5 bases). Trimming left V 3 bases short and J 4 bases short, with 13 bases between. Germline V gene sequence: CDR1 LNHDA, CDR2 SQIVND (reference sequence). This CDR3 spans 15 amino acids.